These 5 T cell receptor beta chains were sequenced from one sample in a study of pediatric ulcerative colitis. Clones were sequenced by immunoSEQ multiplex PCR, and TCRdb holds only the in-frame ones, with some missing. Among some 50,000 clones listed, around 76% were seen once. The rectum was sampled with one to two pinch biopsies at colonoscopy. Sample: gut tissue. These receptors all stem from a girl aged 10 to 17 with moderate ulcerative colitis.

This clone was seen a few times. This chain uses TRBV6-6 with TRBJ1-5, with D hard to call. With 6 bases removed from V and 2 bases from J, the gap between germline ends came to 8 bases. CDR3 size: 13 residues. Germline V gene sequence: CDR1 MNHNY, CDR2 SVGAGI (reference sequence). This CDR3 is CASSPMGNQPQHF. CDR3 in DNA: TGTGCCAGCAGCCCTATGGGCAATCAGCCCCAGCATTTT.

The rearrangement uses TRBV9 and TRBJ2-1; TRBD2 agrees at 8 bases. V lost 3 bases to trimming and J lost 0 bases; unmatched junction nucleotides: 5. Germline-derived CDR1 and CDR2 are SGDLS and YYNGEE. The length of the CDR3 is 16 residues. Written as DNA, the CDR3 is TGTGCCAGCAGCGCAAGCGGGGGTAGCTCCTACAATGAGCAGTTCTTC. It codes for CASSASGGSSYNEQFF.

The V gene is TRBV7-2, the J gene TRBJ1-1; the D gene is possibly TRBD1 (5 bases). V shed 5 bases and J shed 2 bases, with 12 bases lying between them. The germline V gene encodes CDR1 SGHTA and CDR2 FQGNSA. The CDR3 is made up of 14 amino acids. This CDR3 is CASSLWDQNTEAFF. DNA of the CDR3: TGTGCCAGCAGCCTTTGGGACCAAAACACTGAAGCTTTCTTT.

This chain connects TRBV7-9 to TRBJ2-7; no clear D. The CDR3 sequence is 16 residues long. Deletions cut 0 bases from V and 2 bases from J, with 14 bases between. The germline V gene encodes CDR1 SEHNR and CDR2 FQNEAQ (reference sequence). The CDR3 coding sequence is TGTGCCAGCAGCTTAGCCCACTTGGGCAGAGCCTACGAGCAGTACTTC. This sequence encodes CASSLAHLGRAYEQYF.

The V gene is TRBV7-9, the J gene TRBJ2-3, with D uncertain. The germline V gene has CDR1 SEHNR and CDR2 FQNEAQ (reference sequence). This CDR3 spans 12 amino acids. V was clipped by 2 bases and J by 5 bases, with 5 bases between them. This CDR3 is CASSLLEDTQYF. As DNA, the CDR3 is TGTGCCAGCAGCTTACTTGAAGATACGCAGTATTTT.